A single sample is the source of the 8 T cell receptor beta chains below, sequenced in a study of radiation and T cells in renal cell carcinoma (dated by TCRdb to about 2020). Receptors were amplified or captured by the immunoSEQ multiplex PCR assay. Here the immuneACCESS table is served through TCRdb, limited to in-frame sequences with V and J called. Missing clones are a known gap in these copies; in checked studies unresolved V genes cover under half, and the rest lacks a known reason. The sample table holds about 150,000 clones, of which 70% to 90% were seen once. The ten largest clones represent approximately 12% of the sample. This specimen's time point label, per the study, means: baseline pretreatment blood. The treatment or condition label of this sample denotes: 15 Gy SBRT to primary tumor, nephrectomy 4 weeks later. The sequencing used blood, collected from a patient whose treatment included radiotherapy and nephrectomy. The receptors here all came from a woman aged 45-65 years with renal cell carcinoma.

This chain uses TRBV29-1 with TRBJ2-7; possibly TRBD1 for D (6 bases). Per germline, CDR1 SQVTM and CDR2 ANQGSEA. The CDR3 has 11 residues. V gave up 5 bases and J gave up 6 bases, with 11 bases separating them. CDR3 sequence reads: CSVRRGGEQYF. The DNA for the CDR3 is TGCAGCGTTCGCAGGGGTGGCGAGCAGTACTTC.

In its sample, this clone was seen a few times. The V and J genes are TRBV29-1 and TRBJ1-6; 10 positions agree with TRBD1. Germline CDR1 and CDR2: SQVTM and ANQGSEA. Unmatched junction bases numbered 8, after V lost 6 bases and J lost 9 bases. The CDR3 spans 14 residues. Written as DNA, the CDR3 is TGCAGCGTCGGGACAGGGGTGGAAGGTTCACCCCTCCACTTT. Protein sequence: CSVGTGVEGSPLHF.

The chain joins TRBV16 to TRBJ1-1, with a weak D call TRBD1 (5 bases). The CDR3 consists of 17 residues. CDR1 and CDR2 from the germline V gene are KGHSY and FQNENV. The germline V and J ends were trimmed by 1 base and 2 bases, with 17 bases remaining between them. The CDR3 sequence: CASSQLSGAGYNTEAFF. CDR3 bases: TGTGCCAGCAGCCAATTAAGTGGCGCAGGGTATAACACTGAAGCTTTCTTT.

The chain recombines TRBV7-2 with TRBJ1-5; 8 bases agree with TRBD1. This CDR3 region has 15 residues. CDR1 SGHTA and CDR2 FQGNSA come from the germline V gene. V trimming: 2 bases; J trimming: 3 bases; junction bases outside the gene matches: 3. In DNA, the CDR3 is TGTGCCAGCAGCTTACAGACAGGGGTCAATCAGCCCCAGCATTTT. Translated, it gives CASSLQTGVNQPQHF. The entire variable domain, with the rest obtained from reference TRBV7-2 and TRBJ1-5, is as follows: GAGVSQSPSNKVTEKGKDVELRCDPISGHTALYWYRQSLGQGLEFLIYFQGNSAPDKSGLPSDRFSAERTGGSVSTLTIQRTQQEDSAVYLCASSLQTGVNQPQHFGDGTRLSIL.

The V and J genes are TRBV7-8 and TRBJ1-5; 7 nucleotides line up with TRBD1. CDR3 length: 15 amino acids. The trim removed 5 bases at V and 3 bases at J, leaving 7 bases unmatched. The germline CDR1 and CDR2 sequences are SGHVS and FQNEAQ. The CDR3 region has the DNA TGTGCCAGCAGCGACTTCAGGGGGACCAATCAGCCCCAGCATTTT. Protein product: CASSDFRGTNQPQHF.

This sequence joins TRBV6-6 and TRBJ1-2; no definite D call. The germline gives CDR1 MNHNY, CDR2 SVGAGI (reference sequence). The CDR3 totals 14 residues. Trimming pared 2 bases from V and 1 base from J, leaving 8 bases between. The CDR3 protein is CASSYTRGNYGYTF. As DNA, the CDR3 is TGTGCCAGCAGTTACACCCGGGGTAACTATGGCTACACCTTC.

The chain couples TRBV7-9 to TRBJ2-7; 8 bases align to TRBD1. The V gene end was trimmed by 5 bases and the J gene end by 4 bases; junction bases not matched to a gene: 4. Germline CDR1 and CDR2: SEHNR and FQNEAQ (reference sequence). The CDR3 covers 13 residues. The chain's CDR3 is CASSQDRGYEQYF. The CDR3 bases are TGTGCCAGCAGCCAAGACAGGGGTTACGAGCAGTACTTC. The full variable domain, rest sourced from reference TRBV7-9 and TRBJ2-7, is DTGVSQNPRHKITKRGQNVTFRCDPISEHNRLYWYRQTLGQGPEFLTYFQNEAQLEKSRLLSDRFSAERPKGSFSTLEIQRTEQGDSAMYLCASSQDRGYEQYFGPGTRLTVT.

The rearrangement uses TRBV7-9 and TRBJ2-7; the match to TRBD1 covers 9 bases. The CDR3 runs to 12 residues. Trimming cost V 4 bases and J 7 bases; bases outside gene matches: 2. Germline V gives CDR1 SEHNR, CDR2 FQNEAQ (reference sequence). The CDR3 is CASSWTGEEQYF. The CDR3 DNA is TGTGCCAGCAGCTGGACAGGGGAAGAGCAGTACTTC.